The 17 T cell receptor beta chains in this list originate from one sample, sequenced in a study of metastatic and nonmetastatic thyroid tumors. All patients reached thyroid surgery having received no treatment beforehand. TCRdb called clones again from the PCR reads with MiXCR. The sample lists 35,000 to 45,000 clones; 20% were seen once. The sample taken for sequencing was blood. All receptors derive from a female donor with papillary thyroid cancer or a benign thyroid nodule (not recorded which). Some clones in this sample may be carry-over from other donors' samples.

This clone was recorded at least ten times. V is TRBV7-8 and J is TRBJ2-7; D may be TRBD1 (6 bases). Germline CDR1 reads SGHVS; CDR2 reads FQNEAQ. The CDR3 totals 14 residues. Trimming removed 2 bases at V and 0 bases at J, with 8 bases between. CDR3 nucleotides: TGTGCCAGCAGCTTAACAGGGAGCTCCTACGAGCAGTACTTC. Its protein product is CASSLTGSSYEQYF.

A word on this clone: This may be a read error, as it is one base from a much larger clone. The genes are TRBV5-6 and TRBJ2-1, with D unresolved. The germline CDR1 and CDR2 sequences are SGHDT and YYEEEE. V was pared by 4 bases and J by 4 bases, with 9 bases between. The CDR3 is made up of 13 amino acids. The CDR3 loop is CASSLTGYNEQFF. The CDR3 DNA sequence: TGTGCCAGCAGCCTGACTGGGTACAATGAGCAGTTCTTC.

This clone was observed a few times. The chain joins TRBV2 to TRBJ1-2; tentative D call: TRBD1 (5 bases). There are 13 residues in the CDR3. Per germline, CDR1 SNHLY and CDR2 FYNNEI. V was cut by 5 bases and J by 4 bases, with 11 bases left in between. The CDR3 is CASSPGRIYGYTF. In DNA form, the CDR3 reads TGTGCCAGCAGTCCGGGACGGATCTATGGCTACACCTTC.

This clone was seen repeatedly, ten times or more. The chain uses TRBV20-1 and TRBJ2-3; no definite D call. Germline loops: CDR1 DFQATT, CDR2 SNEGSKA (reference sequence). Between the trimmed V and J ends, which lost 4 bases and 0 bases, there was a span of 17 bases. The CDR3 consists of 16 residues. The chain's CDR3 is CSAKDWAVTSTDTQYF. CDR3 coding DNA: TGCAGTGCTAAGGATTGGGCGGTGACTAGCACAGATACGCAGTATTTT.

This chain uses TRBV2 with TRBJ2-1, with TRBD2 matching over 7 bases. The CDR3 is 14 amino acids. V dropped 4 bases and J dropped 8; count of bases not matched to a gene: 8. Germline V gene sequence: CDR1 SNHLY, CDR2 FYNNEI. CDR3 loop: CASSGGGSGYEQFF. In DNA, the CDR3 is TGTGCCAGCAGTGGGGGCGGGAGCGGTTATGAGCAGTTCTTC.

This clone is medium-sized within its sample. The rearrangement uses TRBV6-5 and TRBJ2-3; 8 nucleotides match TRBD1. Unmatched junction bases numbered 6, after V lost 5 bases and J lost 5 bases. There are 14 residues in the CDR3. CDR1 is MNHEY, CDR2 SVGAGI, per germline. The chain's CDR3 is CASSTLDRGDTQYF. CDR3 coding DNA: TGTGCCAGCAGTACTCTAGACAGGGGAGATACGCAGTATTTT.

Remarks on this clone: This sequence may be a read error, since a much larger clone differs from it by one base. This CDR3 is missing its conserved last phenylalanine or tryptophan, likely due to a read error. The chain uses TRBV28 and TRBJ2-3; D perhaps matches TRBD2 (5 bases). This CDR3 spans 14 amino acids. Germline V gene lookup returns CDR1 MDHEN and CDR2 SYDVKM. Trimming took 6 bases from V and 4 from J, leaving 14 bases between them. The CDR3 here is CASSRTSGPDTQYS. CDR3 nucleotide sequence: TGTGCCAGCAGCCGGACTTCCGGGCCAGATACGCAGTATTCT.

This clone counts as medium-sized. V is TRBV12-3 or TRBV12-4 and J is TRBJ1-2, with 8 positions matching TRBD1. The CDR3 runs to 16 residues. J lost 4 bases, V lost 5 bases, and 12 bases had no gene match. CDR3: CASSLGTGLSSYGYTF. The DNA of the CDR3 is TGTGCCAGCAGTCTGGGGACAGGTCTCTCCAGCTATGGCTACACCTTC.

This clone was seen more than once but under ten times. This clone may be a read error of a much larger clone one base away. The chain carries TRBV5-1 and TRBJ2-5, with D hard to call. The CDR3 has 15 residues. The V gene's germline CDR1 is SGHRS and CDR2 YFSETQ. V dropped 0 bases and J dropped 0 bases, with 9 bases sitting between them. The CDR3 DNA follows: TGCGCCAGCAGCTTGGAGGGCAGTTACCAAGAGACCCAGTACTTC. It specifies CASSLEGSYQETQYF. The whole variable domain, remainder taken from reference TRBV5-1 and TRBJ2-5, is KAGVTQTPRYLIKTRGQQVTLSCSPISGHRSVSWYQQTPGQGLQFLFEYFSETQRNKGNFPGRFSGRQFSNSRSEMNVSTLELGDSALYLCASSLEGSYQETQYFGPGTRLLVL.

For this clone: A read error may produce the germline difference seen at one junction end. J is TRBJ2-3 and V is TRBV11-2, with TRBD2 identical over 9 bases. Germline V gene lookup returns CDR1 SGHAT and CDR2 FQNNGV. The CDR3 runs to 16 residues. Here the CDR3 reads CASAKGAGGSTDTKYF. CDR3 bases: TGTGCCAGCGCAAAGGGGGCGGGAGGGAGCACAGATACGAAGTATTTT.

This clone was observed many times. The chain combines TRBV5-1 with TRBJ2-5; the D gene could be TRBD1 or TRBD2 (5 bases each). This CDR3 spans 15 amino acids. Germline-derived CDR1 and CDR2 are SGHRS and YFSETQ. Trimming took off 1 base at V and 2 bases at J, with 12 bases between the two ends. The CDR3 DNA follows: TGCGCCAGCAGCTTGTCAGGGACCCCACAAGAGACCCAGTACTTC. Translating gives CASSLSGTPQETQYF.

This clone was recorded a few times. The genes are TRBV10-2 and TRBJ2-7; D might be TRBD1 (6 bases). The CDR3 runs 13 residues. V was cut by 10 bases and J by 3 bases, with 16 bases left in between. From germline, CDR1 is WSHSY and CDR2 SAAADI. This chain's CDR3 is CATISGVVYEQYF. CDR3 DNA sequence: TGCGCCACCATATCAGGGGTAGTCTACGAGCAGTACTTC.

This clone has at least ten counts. V usage is TRBV19 and J usage is TRBJ1-5; no definite D call. Deletions cut 5 bases from V and 3 bases from J, with 14 bases between. The CDR3 has 15 amino acids. From germline, CDR1 is LNHDA and CDR2 SQIVND (reference sequence). The CDR3 DNA reads TGTGCCAGTAGTCTCGGGCCACTTCTCAATCAGCCCCAGCATTTT. Protein product: CASSLGPLLNQPQHF.

This clone has just a few counts. Its ends do not fully match the called genes, so a read error is possible. This chain connects TRBV4-1 to TRBJ1-2; 11 bases map to TRBD1. In germline, CDR1 is MGHRA, CDR2 YSYEKL. The CDR3 covers 15 residues. As DNA, the CDR3 is TGCGCCAGCAGACAAGATCCCCGGACAGGGGGCGGCTGCACCTTC. Its protein is CASRQDPRTGGGCTF.

The V and J genes are TRBV11-2 and TRBJ2-7, with D uncertain. The V end lost 0 bases, the J end lost 3 bases, and 9 bases lay between the germline ends. The CDR3 is 14 amino acids. The germline CDR1 and CDR2 sequences are SGHAT and FQNNGV. The CDR3 here is CASSLDLGSYEQYF. The CDR3 region has the DNA TGTGCCAGCAGCTTAGATCTTGGTAGCTACGAGCAGTACTTC.

This rearrangement joins TRBV6-2 or TRBV6-3 to TRBJ1-5; no reliable D call. CDR1 and CDR2 (germline): MNHEY, SVGEGT. With 10 bases removed from V and 4 bases from J, the gap between germline ends came to 14 bases. The CDR3 consists of 13 residues. The CDR3 DNA follows: TGTGCCAACAGAAGACCAGGTAATCAGCCCCAGCATTTT. It yields the protein CANRRPGNQPQHF.

Worth noting for this clone: A much larger clonotype is one base distant, so this may be a read error. The rearrangement uses TRBV11-3 and TRBJ2-5; D unclear. CDR1 SGHNT and CDR2 YENEEA come from the germline V gene. The CDR3 has 12 amino acids. CDR3 residues: CASSLSQEIQYF. DNA of the CDR3: TGTGCCAGCAGCTTAAGTCAAGAGATCCAGTACTTC. The whole variable domain, remainder taken from reference TRBV11-3 and TRBJ2-5, is EAGVVQSPRYKIIEKKQPVAFWCNPISGHNTLYWYLQNLGQGPELLIRYENEEAVDDSQLPKDRFSAERLKGVDSTLKIQPAELGDSAVYLCASSLSQEIQYFGPGTRLLVL.